A few counts support the clone carrying this TCR beta chain. This entry comes from a study of CD4+ T cells in melanoma. Sequencing used immunoSEQ multiplex PCR; TCRdb keeps in-frame clones, though not all of them. This sample has about 10,000 clones, with 50% to 75% found just once. This clonotype was sampled from a human donor with melanoma. Input material: cells from a culture (not recorded whether cultured in vitro).

The CDR3 coding sequence is TGCGCCAGCAGCCAAGTACTAGCGAAGAACACCGGGGAGCTGTTTTTT. Translation gives CASSQVLAKNTGELFF. The chain couples TRBV4-1 to TRBJ2-2; 7 bases match TRBD2. CDR3 length: 16 residues. The junction had 3 bases not matched to a gene; V was cut back by 1 base and J by 1 base. Germline CDR1 and CDR2: MGHRA and YSYEKL.